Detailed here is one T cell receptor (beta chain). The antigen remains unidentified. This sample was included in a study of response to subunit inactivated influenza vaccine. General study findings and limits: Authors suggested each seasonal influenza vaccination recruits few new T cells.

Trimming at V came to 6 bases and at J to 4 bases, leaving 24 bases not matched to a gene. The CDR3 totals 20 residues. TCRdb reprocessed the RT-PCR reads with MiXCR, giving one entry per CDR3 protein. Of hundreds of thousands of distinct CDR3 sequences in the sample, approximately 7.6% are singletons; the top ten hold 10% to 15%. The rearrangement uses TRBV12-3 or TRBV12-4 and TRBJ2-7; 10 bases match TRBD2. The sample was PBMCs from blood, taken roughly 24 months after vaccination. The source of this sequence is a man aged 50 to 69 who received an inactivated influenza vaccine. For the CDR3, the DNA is TGTGCCAGCAGCCCGGGTGAGGGGGCTAGCGGGAGTCATAAACTGTACGAGCAGTACTTC. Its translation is CASSPGEGASGSHKLYEQYF.